Listed here are 25 T cell receptor beta chains from one sample, sequenced in a study of T-cell reconstitution after alpha-beta-depleted transplantation in children. TCRbeta library construction was performed incorporating unique molecular identifiers. TCRdb passed the PCR reads through MiXCR, listing each CDR3 protein once. The sample shows 300,000 to 400,000 distinct CDR3 sequences, under 20% of them seen only once. The sample in question was PBMCs, mostly from graft donor cells, obtained 360 days after TCRalphabeta/CD19-depleted stem cell transplant. These receptors were collected from a male patient under 10 years old who had a stem cell transplant for acute lymphoblastic leukemia, so the T cells may come from the graft donor.

The rearrangement uses TRBV20-1 and TRBJ2-7, with 10 bases fitting TRBD1. V lost 4 bases, J lost 1 base, and 4 bases stayed unmatched. CDR3 size: 14 residues. The germline V gene encodes CDR1 DFQATT and CDR2 SNEGSKA (reference sequence). CDR3 sequence reads: CSAIDRGLSYEQYF. The CDR3 DNA reads as TGCAGTGCTATTGACAGGGGGCTGTCCTACGAGCAGTACTTC.

The sample holds many counts of this clonotype. The V call is TRBV4-3, the J call TRBJ2-2, with TRBD1 identical over 7 bases. V was pared by 2 bases and J by 2 bases, with 8 bases of the junction left unmatched. CDR3 length: 17 amino acids. CDR1 LGHNA and CDR2 YSLEER come from the germline V gene. The CDR3 coding sequence is TGCGCCAGCAGCCAAATCGCCGGGACAGTTAACACCGGGGAGCTGTTTTTT. This codes for CASSQIAGTVNTGELFF.

In this sample, this clonotype turned up a few times. V is TRBV7-6 and J is TRBJ2-1; TRBD2 aligns across 7 bases. Germline V gives CDR1 SGHVS, CDR2 FNYEAQ. V dropped 1 base and J dropped 5; count of bases not matched to a gene: 8. There are 16 residues in the CDR3. In DNA form, the CDR3 reads TGTGCCAGCAGCTTAGACCCTAGCGGATACCACAATGAGCAGTTCTTC. Translated, it gives CASSLDPSGYHNEQFF.

The table lists this clonotype with a few counts. The chain carries TRBV28 and TRBJ1-5, with unresolved D. V was pared by 3 bases and J by 3 bases, with 12 bases between. Germline CDR1 is MDHEN and CDR2 is SYDVKM. This CDR3 is 15 amino acids long. CDR3 residues: CASSFRTYLNQPQHF. The CDR3 DNA follows: TGTGCCAGCAGTTTCCGGACCTACCTCAATCAGCCCCAGCATTTT.

The chain combines TRBV29-1 with TRBJ2-3; 9 bases align to TRBD2. The CDR3 spans 15 residues. Trimming cost V 7 bases and J 0 bases; bases outside gene matches: 8. Germline V gives CDR1 SQVTM, CDR2 ANQGSEA. The CDR3 nucleotides read TGCAGCGCTAGACTAGCGGCGACTAGCACAGATACGCAGTATTTT. It specifies CSARLAATSTDTQYF.

This clonotype came up a few times. The CDR3 coding sequence is TGCGCCAGCAGCCAACAAAAATCGAACACTGAAGCTTTCTTT. Protein sequence: CASSQQKSNTEAFF. The rearrangement joins TRBV4-3 to TRBJ1-1, with D uncertain. Germline-derived CDR1 and CDR2 are LGHNA and YSLEER. This CDR3 is 14 amino acids long. V gave up 2 bases and J gave up 1 base, with 8 bases separating them.

The sample holds one count of this clonotype. The V call is TRBV13, the J call TRBJ2-7; 9 bases line up with TRBD2. The CDR3 has 15 residues. J lost 3 bases, V lost 8 bases, and 11 bases had no gene match. The germline gives CDR1 PRHDT, CDR2 FYEKMQ (reference sequence). CDR3 protein: CASLGMREGNYEQYF. The CDR3 nucleotides read TGTGCCAGCTTGGGGATGCGGGAGGGTAACTACGAGCAGTACTTC.

This clonotype was recorded a few times. V gene TRBV4-1 combines with J gene TRBJ2-3, with D unclear. Trimming shortened V by 0 bases and J by 3 bases, and 16 bases separated the two germline ends. Germline-derived CDR1 and CDR2 are MGHRA and YSYEKL. The CDR3 is 17 residues long. Here the CDR3 reads CASSQDGGTTVTDTQYF. CDR3 DNA sequence: TGCGCCAGCAGCCAAGATGGCGGCACAACGGTAACAGATACGCAGTATTTT.

This sequence joins TRBV7-3 and TRBJ2-3, with a weak D call TRBD2 (6 bases). V lost 5 bases and J 4 bases, leaving 13 bases between the germline ends. The CDR3 is 14 amino acids. Looked up from germline, CDR1 is SGHTA and CDR2 is FQGTGA. CDR3 nucleotide sequence: TGTGCCAGCAGCCCCGCTAGCGTCGCAGATACGCAGTATTTT. It is translated as CASSPASVADTQYF. Filled out from reference TRBV7-3 and TRBJ2-3, the complete variable domain reads GAGVSQTPSNKVTEKGKYVELRCDPISGHTALYWYRQSLGQGPEFLIYFQGTGAADDSGLPNDRFFAVRPEGSVSTLKIQRTERGDSAVYLCASSPASVADTQYFGPGTRLTVL.

The chain employs TRBV28 and TRBJ2-3, with 8 bases lining up with TRBD1. CDR1 MDHEN and CDR2 SYDVKM come from the germline V gene. Trimming at V came to 2 bases and at J to 3 bases, leaving 19 bases not matched to a gene. CDR3 length equals 20 residues. The CDR3 loop reads CASSLPGPGTGLVRTDTQYF. The CDR3, as DNA: TGTGCCAGCAGTTTACCTGGTCCCGGGACAGGCCTGGTACGGACAGATACGCAGTATTTT.

This sequence joins TRBV12-3 or TRBV12-4 and TRBJ2-1; TRBD2 is a possible D gene (6 bases). Trimming stripped 5 bases from V and 9 bases from J, with 20 bases between. The CDR3 extends over 15 amino acids. The CDR3 coding sequence is TGTGCCAGCAGTCCCCGCCGACTAGTTCCCCTTGAGCAGTTCTTC. Translation gives CASSPRRLVPLEQFF.

CDR3: CSAPLQGSRAYEQYF. In nucleotides, the CDR3 is TGCAGTGCTCCACTTCAGGGGAGTAGGGCCTACGAGCAGTACTTC. V and J are TRBV20-1 and TRBJ2-7; the D gene is possibly TRBD1 (6 bases). CDR1 and CDR2 from the germline V gene are DFQATT and SNEGSKA (reference sequence). The CDR3 has 15 amino acids. Trimming left V 5 bases short and J 2 bases short, with 19 bases between.

This clonotype was detected only a few times. V gene TRBV4-3 combines with J gene TRBJ2-2; maybe TRBD2 (6 bases). Per germline, CDR1 LGHNA and CDR2 YSLEER. V dropped 1 base and J dropped 4 bases, with 13 bases sitting between them. This CDR3 has 16 residues. The DNA of the CDR3 is TGCGCCAGCAGCCAAGGACTAGTACAGGCCACCGGGGAGCTGTTTTTT. It is translated as CASSQGLVQATGELFF.

In this sample, this clonotype turned up a few times. The chain employs TRBV7-2 and TRBJ2-7, with 7 bases fitting TRBD2. The V and J ends lost 5 bases and 4 bases, in that order; junction bases with no gene match: 11. The CDR3 loop spans 15 amino acids. CDR1 SGHTA and CDR2 FQGNSA come from the germline V gene. The CDR3 coding sequence is TGTGCCAGCAGCCAACAAGAGCCTAGCGGATACGAGCAGTACTTC. Translated, it gives CASSQQEPSGYEQYF.

This clonotype was picked up a small number of times. The chain has TRBV25-1 and TRBJ2-1; unclear D gene. CDR3 length equals 12 residues. The ends were cut back, 4 bases at V and 5 bases at J, with 6 bases in the middle. The germline V gene has CDR1 MGHDK and CDR2 SYGVNS. The DNA for the CDR3 is TGTGCCAGCAGTGCCTTACACAATGAGCAGTTCTTC. Translating gives CASSALHNEQFF.

This sequence joins TRBV12-3 or TRBV12-4 and TRBJ2-7; a possible D gene is TRBD2 (6 bases). Trimming left V 5 bases short and J 1 base short, with 21 bases between. There are 17 residues in the CDR3. Written as DNA, the CDR3 is TGTGCCAGCAGTCCGGGAGCGTGGCTAGGGACTTCCTACGAGCAGTACTTC. This encodes CASSPGAWLGTSYEQYF.

This clonotype was detected many times. A read error is possible here, since a much larger clone lies one base away. The rearrangement uses TRBV5-1 and TRBJ1-1, with 8 bases aligning to TRBD1. CDR3 length: 15 residues. After removal of 0 bases from V and 0 bases from J, the junction contained 1 base not matched to a gene. CDR1 and CDR2 (germline): SGHRS, YFSETQ. This CDR3 reads CASSLGQGLNTEAFF. The DNA of the CDR3 is TGCGCCAGCAGCTTGGGACAGGGGTTGAACACTGAAGCTTTCTTT.

The V and J genes are TRBV3-1 and TRBJ2-1; weak D call: TRBD1 (5 bases). Trimming cost V 4 bases and J 10 bases, with 23 bases left between them. The CDR3 contains 16 residues. Per germline, CDR1 LGHDT and CDR2 YNNKEL (reference sequence). The CDR3 is CASSLSQIRGIYEQFF. CDR3 nucleotides: TGTGCCAGCAGCCTTTCGCAAATTAGGGGAATATACGAGCAGTTCTTC.

This clonotype was seen only a few times. This chain links TRBV29-1 with TRBJ2-1; TRBD2 aligns across 11 bases. CDR1 SQVTM and CDR2 ANQGSEA come from the germline V gene. The CDR3 consists of 15 residues. V shed 0 bases and J 9 bases; nucleotides not matched to a gene: 7. The CDR3 reads CSVEEGLADFGEQFF. In DNA, the CDR3 is TGCAGCGTTGAAGAGGGACTAGCGGACTTTGGTGAGCAGTTCTTC.

The chain couples TRBV7-2 to TRBJ1-3; 7 bases line up with TRBD1. Losses at the gene ends were 7 bases for V and 0 bases for J; bases not matched to a gene: 12. CDR1 and CDR2 (germline): SGHTA, FQGNSA. The CDR3 loop spans 17 amino acids. The CDR3, as DNA: TGTGCCAGCACCCCAGACAGGGCAATGAGCTCTGGAAACACCATATATTTT. It is translated as CASTPDRAMSSGNTIYF.

The CDR3 sequence is CASSLGGALTYNEQFF. The CDR3 region has the DNA TGTGCCAGCAGCTTAGGAGGGGCACTCACCTACAATGAGCAGTTCTTC. V usage is TRBV7-9 and J usage is TRBJ2-1, with D perhaps matching TRBD1 or TRBD2 (5 bases each). The CDR3 totals 16 residues. Trimming stripped 1 base from V and 2 bases from J, with 12 bases between. The germline V gene has CDR1 SEHNR and CDR2 FQNEAQ (reference sequence).

A few counts support this clonotype. At one boundary the junction diverges from the germline segment, which might be a read error. This chain links TRBV20-1 with TRBJ2-1; perhaps TRBD2 as D (5 bases). The CDR3 is made up of 11 amino acids. Germline loops: CDR1 DFQATT, CDR2 SNEGSKA (reference sequence). The CDR3 region is CSAQTLAGFIF. In DNA, the CDR3 is TGCAGTGCCCAGACTCTAGCTGGGTTCATCTTC.

Concerning this clonotype: One end of the junction varies from germline; a read error may be responsible. The chain recombines TRBV7-9 with TRBJ1-5; the match to TRBD1 covers 10 bases. Germline V gene data show CDR1 as SEHNR and CDR2 as FQNEAQ (reference sequence). The CDR3 is 15 amino acids. The CDR3 DNA follows: TGTGCCAGCAGCACGGGACAGGGGAGCATTCAGCCCCAGCATTTT. Its protein product is CASSTGQGSIQPQHF.

This clonotype has a handful of counts. The V call is TRBV3-1, the J call TRBJ2-7, with 11 bases identical to TRBD2. With V trimmed by 4 bases and J by 7 bases, 9 bases remained unmatched. Germline CDR1 reads LGHDT; CDR2 reads YNNKEL (reference sequence). The CDR3 consists of 15 residues. DNA for the CDR3: TGTGCCAGCAGCCGCCAACTAGCGGGAGTGGGTGAGCAGTACTTC. This sequence encodes CASSRQLAGVGEQYF.

V gene TRBV7-3 combines with J gene TRBJ2-2, with 8 bases matching TRBD2. After removal of 3 bases from V and 6 bases from J, the junction contained 9 bases not matched to a gene. Germline CDR1 SGHTA, CDR2 FQGTGA. The CDR3 spans 16 residues. CDR3 coding DNA: TGTGCCAGCAGCTTTGATCCGGGAGGGGGTCCCGGGGAGCTGTTTTTT. Translation: CASSFDPGGGPGELFF.